The present T cell receptor (beta chain) was sequenced within a study of blood T cell repertoires in COVID-19. This table comes from immunoSEQ multiplex PCR, and its TCRdb copy is limited to in-frame clones, with some not included. In the table there are 150,000 to 180,000 clones, less than 90% of which are singletons. This clonotype was sampled from a woman in her seventies with acute or convalescent COVID-19. The source material was peripheral blood.

The CDR3 DNA sequence: TGTGCCAGCAGCTGGGGGGAAACCCGTCCGGGCGAGCAGTACTTC. It yields the protein CASSWGETRPGEQYF. The chain couples TRBV5-8 to TRBJ2-7, with D perhaps matching TRBD2 (6 bases). Germline CDR1 SGHTS, CDR2 YDEGEE. This CDR3 has 15 residues. V lost 3 bases, J lost 6 bases, and 19 bases lay in between.